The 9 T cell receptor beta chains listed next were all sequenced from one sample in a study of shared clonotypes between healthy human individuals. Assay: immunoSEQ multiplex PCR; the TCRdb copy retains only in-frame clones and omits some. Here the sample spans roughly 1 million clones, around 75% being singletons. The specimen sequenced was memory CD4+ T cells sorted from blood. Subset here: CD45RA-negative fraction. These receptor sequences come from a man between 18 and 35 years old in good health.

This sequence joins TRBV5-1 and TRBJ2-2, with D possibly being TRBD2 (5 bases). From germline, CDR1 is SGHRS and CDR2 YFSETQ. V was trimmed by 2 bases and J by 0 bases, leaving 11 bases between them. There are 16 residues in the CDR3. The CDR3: CASSFAPGTNTGELFF. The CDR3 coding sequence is TGCGCCAGCAGCTTTGCTCCGGGGACGAACACCGGGGAGCTGTTTTTT.

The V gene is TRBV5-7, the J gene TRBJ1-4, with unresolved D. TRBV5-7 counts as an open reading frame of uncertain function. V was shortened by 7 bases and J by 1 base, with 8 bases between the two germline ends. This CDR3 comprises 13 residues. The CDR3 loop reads CASEGITNEKLFF. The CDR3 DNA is TGTGCCAGCGAAGGGATAACTAATGAAAAACTGTTTTTT.

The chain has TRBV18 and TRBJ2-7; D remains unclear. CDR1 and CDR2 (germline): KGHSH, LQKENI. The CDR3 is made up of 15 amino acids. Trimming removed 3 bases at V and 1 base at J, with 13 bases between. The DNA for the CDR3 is TGTGCCAGCTCACCTTCGAGCTTAGGGTCCTACGAGCAGTACTTC. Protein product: CASSPSSLGSYEQYF.

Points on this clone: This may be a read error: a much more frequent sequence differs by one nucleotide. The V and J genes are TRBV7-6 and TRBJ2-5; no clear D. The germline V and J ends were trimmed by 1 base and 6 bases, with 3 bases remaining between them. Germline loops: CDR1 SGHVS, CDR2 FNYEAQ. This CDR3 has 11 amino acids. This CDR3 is CASSLEQTQYF. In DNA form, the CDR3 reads TGTGCCAGCAGCTTAGAACAGACCCAGTACTTC.

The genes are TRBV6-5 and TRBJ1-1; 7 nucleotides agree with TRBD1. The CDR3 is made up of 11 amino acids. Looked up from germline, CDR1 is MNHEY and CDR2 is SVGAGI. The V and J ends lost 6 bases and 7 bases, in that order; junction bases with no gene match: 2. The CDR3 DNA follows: TGTGCCAGCAGACGACAGGGTGAAGCTTTCTTT. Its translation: CASRRQGEAFF.

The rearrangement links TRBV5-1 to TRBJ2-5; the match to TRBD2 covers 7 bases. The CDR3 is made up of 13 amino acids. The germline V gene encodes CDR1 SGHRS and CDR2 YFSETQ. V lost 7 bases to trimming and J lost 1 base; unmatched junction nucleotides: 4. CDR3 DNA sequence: TGCGCCAGCGGCCGGGGGGTCCAAGAGACCCAGTACTTC. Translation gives CASGRGVQETQYF.

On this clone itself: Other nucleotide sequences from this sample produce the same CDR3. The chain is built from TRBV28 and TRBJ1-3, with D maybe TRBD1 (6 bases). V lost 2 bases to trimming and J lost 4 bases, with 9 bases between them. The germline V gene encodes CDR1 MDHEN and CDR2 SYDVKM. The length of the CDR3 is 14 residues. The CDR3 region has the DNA TGTGCCAGCAGTTTAACGGGGGGCGGAAACACCATATATTTT. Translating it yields CASSLTGGGNTIYF.

The CDR3 DNA reads as TGTGCCAGCTCACCACGTCAACTAGCGATCGACAATGAGCAGTTCTTC. Translated, it gives CASSPRQLAIDNEQFF. V is TRBV18 and J is TRBJ2-1; 7 positions agree with TRBD2. The CDR3 is made up of 16 amino acids. The germline V gene encodes CDR1 KGHSH and CDR2 LQKENI. Trimming took 1 base from V and 5 from J; bases not matched to a gene: 8.

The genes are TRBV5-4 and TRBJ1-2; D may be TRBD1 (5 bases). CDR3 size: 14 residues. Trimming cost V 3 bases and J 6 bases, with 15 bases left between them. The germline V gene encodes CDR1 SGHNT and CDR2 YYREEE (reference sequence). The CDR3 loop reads CASSSREGVHGYTF. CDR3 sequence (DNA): TGTGCCAGCAGCTCCAGGGAAGGGGTACATGGCTACACCTTC.